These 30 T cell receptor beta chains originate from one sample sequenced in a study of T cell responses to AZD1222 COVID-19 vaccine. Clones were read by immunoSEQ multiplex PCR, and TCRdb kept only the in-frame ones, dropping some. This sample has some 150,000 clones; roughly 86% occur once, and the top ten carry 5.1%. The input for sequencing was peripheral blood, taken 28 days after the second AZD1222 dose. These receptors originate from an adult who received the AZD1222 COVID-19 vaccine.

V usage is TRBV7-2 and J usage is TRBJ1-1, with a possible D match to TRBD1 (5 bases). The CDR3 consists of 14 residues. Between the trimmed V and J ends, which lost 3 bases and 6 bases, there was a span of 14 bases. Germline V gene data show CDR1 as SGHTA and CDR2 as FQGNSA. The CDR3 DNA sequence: TGTGCCAGCAGCTTTGGGGCAGGGAGGCCTGAAGCTTTCTTT. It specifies CASSFGAGRPEAFF.

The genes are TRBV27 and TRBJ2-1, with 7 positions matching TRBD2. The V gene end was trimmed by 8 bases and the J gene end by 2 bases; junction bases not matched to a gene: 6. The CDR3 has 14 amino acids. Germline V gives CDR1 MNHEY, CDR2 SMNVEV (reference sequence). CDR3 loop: CASGGDGTYNEQFF. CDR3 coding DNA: TGTGCCAGCGGGGGGGACGGGACCTACAATGAGCAGTTCTTC.

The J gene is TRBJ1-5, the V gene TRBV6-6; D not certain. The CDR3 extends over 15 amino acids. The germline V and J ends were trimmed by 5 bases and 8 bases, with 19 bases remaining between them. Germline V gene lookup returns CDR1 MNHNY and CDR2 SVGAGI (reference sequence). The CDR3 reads CASSPQGGNFEPQHF. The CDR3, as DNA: TGTGCCAGCAGTCCGCAAGGAGGCAACTTTGAGCCCCAGCATTTT.

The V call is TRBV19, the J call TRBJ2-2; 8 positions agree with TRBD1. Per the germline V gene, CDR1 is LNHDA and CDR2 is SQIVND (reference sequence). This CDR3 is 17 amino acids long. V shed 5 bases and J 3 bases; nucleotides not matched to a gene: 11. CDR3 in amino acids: CASSFSRGHADTGELFF. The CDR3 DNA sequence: TGTGCCAGTAGTTTTTCCAGGGGGCACGCGGACACCGGGGAGCTGTTTTTT.

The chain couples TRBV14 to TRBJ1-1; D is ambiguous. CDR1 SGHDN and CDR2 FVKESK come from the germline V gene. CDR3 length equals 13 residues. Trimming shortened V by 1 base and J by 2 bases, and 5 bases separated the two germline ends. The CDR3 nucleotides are TGTGCCAGCAGCCAAGGGACCAACACTGAAGCTTTCTTT. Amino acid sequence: CASSQGTNTEAFF.

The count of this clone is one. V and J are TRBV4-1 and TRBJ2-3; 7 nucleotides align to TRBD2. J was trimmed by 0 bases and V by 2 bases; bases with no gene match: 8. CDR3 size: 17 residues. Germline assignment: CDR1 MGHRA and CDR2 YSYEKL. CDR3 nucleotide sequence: TGCGCCAGCAGCCAAACTCCTAGCGGTTCTAGCACAGATACGCAGTATTTT. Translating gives CASSQTPSGSSTDTQYF.

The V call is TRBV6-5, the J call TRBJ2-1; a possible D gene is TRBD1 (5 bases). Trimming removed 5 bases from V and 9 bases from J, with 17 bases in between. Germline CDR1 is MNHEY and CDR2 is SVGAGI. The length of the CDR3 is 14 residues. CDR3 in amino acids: CASSTTPLGVEQFF. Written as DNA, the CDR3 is TGTGCCAGCAGTACAACCCCTCTAGGGGTTGAGCAGTTCTTC.

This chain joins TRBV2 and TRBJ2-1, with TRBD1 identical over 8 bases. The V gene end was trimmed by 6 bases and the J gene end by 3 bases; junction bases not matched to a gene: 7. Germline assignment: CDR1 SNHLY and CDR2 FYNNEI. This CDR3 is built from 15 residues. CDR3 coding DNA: TGTGCCAGCAGCAAACAGGGGGGTAACTACAATGAGCAGTTCTTC. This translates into CASSKQGGNYNEQFF.

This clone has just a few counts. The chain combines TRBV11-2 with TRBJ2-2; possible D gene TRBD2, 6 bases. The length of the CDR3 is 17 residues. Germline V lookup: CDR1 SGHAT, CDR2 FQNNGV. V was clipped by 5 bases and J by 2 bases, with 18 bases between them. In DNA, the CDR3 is TGTGCCAGCAGCCTTCAATTCGGGACTTATAACACCGGGGAGCTGTTTTTT. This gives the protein CASSLQFGTYNTGELFF.

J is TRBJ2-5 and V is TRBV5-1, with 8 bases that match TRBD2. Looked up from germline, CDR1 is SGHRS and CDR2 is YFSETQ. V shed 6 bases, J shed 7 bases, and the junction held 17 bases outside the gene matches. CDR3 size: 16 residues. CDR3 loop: CASIASPTAGEVTQYF. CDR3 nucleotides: TGCGCCAGCATCGCATCTCCGACAGCGGGGGAGGTGACCCAGTACTTC. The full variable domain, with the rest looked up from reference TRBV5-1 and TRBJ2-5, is KAGVTQTPRYLIKTRGQQVTLSCSPISGHRSVSWYQQTPGQGLQFLFEYFSETQRNKGNFPGRFSGRQFSNSRSEMNVSTLELGDSALYLCASIASPTAGEVTQYFGPGTRLLVL.

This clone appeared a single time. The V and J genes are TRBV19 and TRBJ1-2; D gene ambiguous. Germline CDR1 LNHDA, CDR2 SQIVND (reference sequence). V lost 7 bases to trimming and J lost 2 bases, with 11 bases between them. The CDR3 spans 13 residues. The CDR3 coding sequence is TGTGCCAGTATATCTCAGTTAAACTATGGCTACACCTTC. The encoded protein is CASISQLNYGYTF. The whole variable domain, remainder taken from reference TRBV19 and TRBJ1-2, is DGGITQSPKYLFRKEGQNVTLSCEQNLNHDAMYWYRQDPGQGLRLIYYSQIVNDFQKGDIAEGYSVSREKKESFPLTVTSAQKNPTAFYLCASISQLNYGYTFGSGTRLTVV.

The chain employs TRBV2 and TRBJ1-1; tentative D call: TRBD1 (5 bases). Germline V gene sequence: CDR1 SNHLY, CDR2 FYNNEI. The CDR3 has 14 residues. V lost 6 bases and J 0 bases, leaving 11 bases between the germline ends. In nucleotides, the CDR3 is TGTGCCAGCAGACCAGGGTCAGTGAACACTGAAGCTTTCTTT. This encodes CASRPGSVNTEAFF.

This CDR3 reads CATRGVVGNQPQHF. CDR3 coding DNA: TGTGCCACCCGGGGGGTGGTGGGCAATCAGCCCCAGCATTTT. The chain carries TRBV6-5 and TRBJ1-5, with D maybe TRBD1 (5 bases). Between the trimmed V and J ends, which lost 10 bases and 2 bases, there was a span of 15 bases. There are 14 residues in the CDR3. CDR1 is MNHEY and CDR2 is SVGAGI in the germline V gene.

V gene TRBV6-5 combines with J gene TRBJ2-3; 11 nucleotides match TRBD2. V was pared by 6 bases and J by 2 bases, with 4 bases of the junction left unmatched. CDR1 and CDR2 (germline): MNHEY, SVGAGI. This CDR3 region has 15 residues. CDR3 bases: TGTGCCAGCAGCTTAGCGGGAGGGTTCACAGATACGCAGTATTTT. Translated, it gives CASSLAGGFTDTQYF.

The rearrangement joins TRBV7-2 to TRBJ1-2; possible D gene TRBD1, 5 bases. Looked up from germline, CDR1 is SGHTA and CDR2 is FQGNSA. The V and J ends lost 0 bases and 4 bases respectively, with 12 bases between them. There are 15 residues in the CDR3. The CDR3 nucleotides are TGTGCCAGCAGCTTAGCATTCGGTGGGGGCTATGGCTACACCTTC. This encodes CASSLAFGGGYGYTF.

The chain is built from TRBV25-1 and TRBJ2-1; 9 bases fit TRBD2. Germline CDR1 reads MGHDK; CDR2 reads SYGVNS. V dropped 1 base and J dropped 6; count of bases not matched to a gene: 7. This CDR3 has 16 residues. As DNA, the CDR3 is TGTGCCAGCAGTGAATGGAGGAGCGGGAGGACCAATGAGCAGTTCTTC. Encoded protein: CASSEWRSGRTNEQFF.

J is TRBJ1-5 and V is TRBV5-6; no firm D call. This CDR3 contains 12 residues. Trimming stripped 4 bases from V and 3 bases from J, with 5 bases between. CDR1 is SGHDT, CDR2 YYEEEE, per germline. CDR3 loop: CASSQDNQPQHF. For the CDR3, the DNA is TGTGCCAGCAGCCAGGACAATCAGCCCCAGCATTTT.

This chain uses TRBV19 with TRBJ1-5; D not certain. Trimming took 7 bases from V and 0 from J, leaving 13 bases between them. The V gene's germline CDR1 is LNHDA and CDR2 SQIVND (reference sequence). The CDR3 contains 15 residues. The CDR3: CASTTLAASNQPQHF. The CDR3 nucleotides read TGTGCCAGTACTACTTTGGCGGCTAGCAATCAGCCCCAGCATTTT.

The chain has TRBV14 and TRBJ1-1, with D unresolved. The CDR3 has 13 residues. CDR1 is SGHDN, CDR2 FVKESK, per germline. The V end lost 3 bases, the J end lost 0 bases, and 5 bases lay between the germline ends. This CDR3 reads CASSQGMNTEAFF. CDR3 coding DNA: TGTGCCAGCAGCCAGGGGATGAACACTGAAGCTTTCTTT.

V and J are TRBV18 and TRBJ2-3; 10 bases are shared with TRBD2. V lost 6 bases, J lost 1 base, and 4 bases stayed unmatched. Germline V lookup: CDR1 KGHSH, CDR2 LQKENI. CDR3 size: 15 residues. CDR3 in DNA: TGTGCCAGCTCCGCTACTAGCGGGGGCACAGATACGCAGTATTTT. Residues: CASSATSGGTDTQYF.

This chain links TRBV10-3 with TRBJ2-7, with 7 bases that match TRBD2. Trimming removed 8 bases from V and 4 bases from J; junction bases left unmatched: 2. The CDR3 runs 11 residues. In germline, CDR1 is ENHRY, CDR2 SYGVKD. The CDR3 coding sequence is TGTGCCATCCGGGGGGATTACGAGCAGTACTTC. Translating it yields CAIRGDYEQYF.

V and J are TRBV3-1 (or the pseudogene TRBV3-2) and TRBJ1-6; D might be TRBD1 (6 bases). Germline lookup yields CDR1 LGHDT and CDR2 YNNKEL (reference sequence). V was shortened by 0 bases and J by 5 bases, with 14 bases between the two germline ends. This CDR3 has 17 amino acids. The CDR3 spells CASSQDETGSNNSPLHF. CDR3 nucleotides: TGTGCCAGCAGCCAAGATGAGACAGGATCAAATAATTCACCCCTCCACTTT.

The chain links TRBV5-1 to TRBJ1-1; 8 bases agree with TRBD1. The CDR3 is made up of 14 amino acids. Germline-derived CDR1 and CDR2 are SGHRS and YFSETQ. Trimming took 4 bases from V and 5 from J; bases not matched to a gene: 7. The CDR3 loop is CASSLTGEITEAFF. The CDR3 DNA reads TGCGCCAGCAGCCTGACAGGGGAAATAACTGAAGCTTTCTTT.

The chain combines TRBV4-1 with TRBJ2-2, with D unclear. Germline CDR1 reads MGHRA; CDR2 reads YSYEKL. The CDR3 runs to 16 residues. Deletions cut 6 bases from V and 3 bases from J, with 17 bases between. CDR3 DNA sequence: TGCGCCAGCAGGGCCGGGTCCATAAGGGACACCGGGGAGCTGTTTTTT. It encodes CASRAGSIRDTGELFF.

The CDR3 spells CASSPFGQGGNSPLHF. The CDR3 nucleotides are TGTGCCAGCAGCCCATTCGGACAGGGTGGAAATTCACCCCTCCACTTT. This chain connects TRBV7-9 to TRBJ1-6; 8 bases match TRBD1. The V and J ends lost 5 bases and 7 bases, in that order; junction bases with no gene match: 10. CDR3 length: 16 residues. Germline V CDR1 and CDR2: SEHNR, FQNEAQ (reference sequence). The variable domain in full, with the rest retrieved from reference TRBV7-9 and TRBJ1-6, is DTGVSQNPRHKITKRGQNVTFRCDPISEHNRLYWYRQTLGQGPEFLTYFQNEAQLEKSRLLSDRFSAERPKGSFSTLEIQRTEQGDSAMYLCASSPFGQGGNSPLHFGNGTRLTVT.

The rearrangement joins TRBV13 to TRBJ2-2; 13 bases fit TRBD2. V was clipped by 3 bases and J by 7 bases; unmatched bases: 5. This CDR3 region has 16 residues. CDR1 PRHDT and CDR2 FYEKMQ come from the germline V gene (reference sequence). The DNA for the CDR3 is TGTGCCAGCAGCTTTGGACTAGCGGGAGCGAACGGGGAGCTGTTTTTT. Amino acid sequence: CASSFGLAGANGELFF.

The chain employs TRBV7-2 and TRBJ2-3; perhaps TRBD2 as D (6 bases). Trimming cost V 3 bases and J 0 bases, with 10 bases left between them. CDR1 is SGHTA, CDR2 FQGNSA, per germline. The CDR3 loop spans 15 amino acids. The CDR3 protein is CASSLGGASTDTQYF. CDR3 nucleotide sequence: TGTGCCAGCAGCTTGGGCGGGGCTAGCACAGATACGCAGTATTTT.

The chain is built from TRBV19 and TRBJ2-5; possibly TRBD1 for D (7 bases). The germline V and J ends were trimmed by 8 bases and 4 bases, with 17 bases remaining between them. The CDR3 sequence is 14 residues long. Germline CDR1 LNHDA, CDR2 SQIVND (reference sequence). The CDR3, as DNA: TGTGCCAGTTCCCTGCAGGGGGAGGTAGAGACCCAGTACTTC. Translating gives CASSLQGEVETQYF.

In DNA form, the CDR3 reads TGTGCCAGTAAGGCCTTCCCGGGCGGACCCTACGAGCAGTACTTC. Its translation is CASKAFPGGPYEQYF. This sequence joins TRBV19 and TRBJ2-7; D call uncertain. Between the trimmed V and J ends, which lost 7 bases and 2 bases, there was a span of 18 bases. CDR1 is LNHDA and CDR2 is SQIVND in the germline V gene (reference sequence). This CDR3 has 15 residues.

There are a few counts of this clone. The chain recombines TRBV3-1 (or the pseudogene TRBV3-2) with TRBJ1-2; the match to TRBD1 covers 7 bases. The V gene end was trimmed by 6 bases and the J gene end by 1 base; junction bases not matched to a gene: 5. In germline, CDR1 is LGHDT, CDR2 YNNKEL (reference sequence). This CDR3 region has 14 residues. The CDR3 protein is CASRPGGNNYGYTF. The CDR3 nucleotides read TGTGCCAGCAGGCCAGGGGGGAATAACTATGGCTACACCTTC.